These 25 T cell receptor beta chains originate from one sample sequenced in a study of shared clonotypes between healthy human individuals. Sequencing was performed with immunoSEQ multiplex PCR; in TCRdb, only in-frame clones are kept and a portion is missing. The table includes approximately 740,000 clones, approximately 79% detected once. The sample consisted of memory CD4+ T cells sorted from blood. Subset of the sample: CD45RA-negative fraction. The receptor source for this set is a woman aged 25 to 39 in good health.

The chain is built from TRBV20-1 and TRBJ2-7; D not certain. Trimming cost V 5 bases and J 6 bases, with 11 bases left between them. This CDR3 contains 11 residues. Per germline, CDR1 DFQATT and CDR2 SNEGSKA (reference sequence). This CDR3 reads CSADQNSEQYF. CDR3 nucleotides: TGCAGTGCTGATCAAAACAGCGAGCAGTACTTC.

This sequence joins TRBV19 and TRBJ1-2, with TRBD1 as a possible D gene (6 bases). This CDR3 spans 13 amino acids. Germline assignment: CDR1 LNHDA and CDR2 SQIVND (reference sequence). Trimming cost V 4 bases and J 7 bases, with 13 bases left between them. As DNA, the CDR3 is TGTGCCAGTAGTAGACGGACAGATAGTGGCTACACCTTC. As protein: CASSRRTDSGYTF.

The table lists this clone with a count of one. Other DNA sequences within the sample encode an identical CDR3. The chain carries TRBV5-1 and TRBJ2-7; D uncertain. V was clipped by 4 bases and J by 0 bases, with 8 bases between them. This CDR3 is 13 amino acids long. Germline V lookup: CDR1 SGHRS, CDR2 YFSETQ. CDR3 coding DNA: TGCGCCAGCAGCCGCGACGGCTCCTACGAGCAGTACTTC. Its protein product is CASSRDGSYEQYF.

V is TRBV10-3 and J is TRBJ1-5; no reliable D call. CDR3 size: 17 residues. The germline V gene has CDR1 ENHRY and CDR2 SYGVKD. V shed 3 bases and J shed 4 bases, with 19 bases lying between them. CDR3: CAISEFMTEVANQPQHF. In DNA, the CDR3 is TGTGCCATCAGTGAATTCATGACTGAAGTAGCGAATCAGCCCCAGCATTTT.

This sequence joins TRBV18 and TRBJ2-5; 10 nucleotides align to TRBD2. Germline V gene lookup returns CDR1 KGHSH and CDR2 LQKENI. The CDR3 runs to 18 residues. The V gene end was trimmed by 0 bases and the J gene end by 5 bases; junction bases not matched to a gene: 12. CDR3 in amino acids: CASSPPTRTSGNEETQYF. The CDR3, as DNA: TGTGCCAGCTCACCACCGACGAGGACTAGCGGCAACGAGGAGACCCAGTACTTC.

This clone was picked up a small number of times. The V and J genes are TRBV10-2 and TRBJ1-1; tentative D call: TRBD1 (6 bases). Trimming took off 7 bases at V and 6 bases at J, with 21 bases between the two ends. Germline loops: CDR1 WSHSY, CDR2 SAAADI. This CDR3 comprises 15 residues. The CDR3 DNA reads as TGCGCCAGCACCCGACCTGAGGGGGGGGACCCTGAAGCTTTCTTT. This codes for CASTRPEGGDPEAFF.

The chain joins TRBV4-2 to TRBJ2-7; 8 bases match TRBD2. V gave up 0 bases and J gave up 2 bases; unmatched junction bases: 6. The germline V gene encodes CDR1 LGHNA and CDR2 YNFKEQ. CDR3 length: 16 residues. DNA of the CDR3: TGTGCCAGCAGCCAAGATCGCGCGACTAGCGCCTACGAGCAGTACTTC. Its translation is CASSQDRATSAYEQYF.

The chain links TRBV6-1 to TRBJ2-5; D gene ambiguous. This CDR3 spans 15 amino acids. V was pared by 1 base and J by 1 base, with 10 bases between. Germline lookup yields CDR1 MNHNS and CDR2 SASEGT. The CDR3 sequence: CASSEVINSQETQYF. The CDR3 DNA reads as TGTGCCAGCAGTGAAGTAATCAACAGCCAAGAGACCCAGTACTTC.

The chain combines TRBV5-1 with TRBJ1-1; no reliable D call. Trimming cost V 0 bases and J 5 bases, with 14 bases left between them. The CDR3 is made up of 15 amino acids. CDR1 is SGHRS and CDR2 is YFSETQ in the germline V gene. This CDR3 is CASSLVVGRRTEAFF. CDR3 coding DNA: TGCGCCAGCAGCTTGGTAGTAGGAAGAAGGACTGAAGCTTTCTTT.

The chain joins TRBV6-6 to TRBJ1-5; no definite D call. V lost 4 bases and J lost 3, with 4 bases in between. The CDR3 contains 12 residues. Germline-derived CDR1 and CDR2 are MNHNY and SVGAGI (reference sequence). The CDR3: CASSLVNQPQHF. The CDR3 nucleotides are TGTGCCAGCAGTTTGGTCAATCAGCCCCAGCATTTT.

The chain couples TRBV6-4 to TRBJ2-1; 10 nucleotides line up with TRBD1. The germline gives CDR1 MRHNA, CDR2 SNTAGT. Trimming removed 4 bases from V and 13 bases from J; junction bases left unmatched: 7. CDR3 size: 13 residues. Written as DNA, the CDR3 is TGTGCCAGCAGTGGGACGGGACAGGGGCACCAGTTCTTC. Residues: CASSGTGQGHQFF.

This clone was counted at least ten times. This chain links TRBV29-1 with TRBJ1-2; no definite D call. The CDR3 consists of 14 residues. CDR1 is SQVTM, CDR2 ANQGSEA, per germline. V lost 0 bases, J lost 4 bases, and 12 bases lay in between. The CDR3 coding sequence is TGCAGCGTTGAAGATCCCAGTGAAGCCTATGGCTACACCTTC. Residues: CSVEDPSEAYGYTF.

The chain is built from TRBV7-9 and TRBJ2-3, with 8 bases that match TRBD2. The germline CDR1 and CDR2 sequences are SEHNR and FQNEAQ (reference sequence). The V segment lost 3 bases and the J segment 4 bases; nucleotides outside the gene matches: 12. The CDR3 is 17 amino acids. Here the CDR3 DNA reads TGTGCCAGCAGCTTGGGGGCACAGCGGGGGACGCCAGATACGCAGTATTTT. This codes for CASSLGAQRGTPDTQYF.

V is TRBV20-1 and J is TRBJ2-5; no reliable D call. From germline, CDR1 is DFQATT and CDR2 SNEGSKA (reference sequence). The CDR3 is made up of 10 amino acids. V lost 6 bases and J 5 bases, leaving 7 bases between the germline ends. CDR3 DNA sequence: TGCAGTGCGCCCGGGGAGACCCAGTACTTC. Its translation is CSAPGETQYF.

The chain joins TRBV19 to TRBJ2-1; D unclear. CDR1 LNHDA and CDR2 SQIVND come from the germline V gene (reference sequence). Trimming removed 5 bases at V and 2 bases at J, with 13 bases between. The CDR3 totals 15 residues. CDR3 region: CASSPLGDTYNEQFF. CDR3 nucleotides: TGTGCCAGTAGTCCCCTGGGTGACACCTACAATGAGCAGTTCTTC.

The chain links TRBV28 to TRBJ1-2, with 7 bases identical to TRBD1. This CDR3 has 14 amino acids. The germline V gene has CDR1 MDHEN and CDR2 SYDVKM. Trimming took 2 bases from V and 4 from J; bases not matched to a gene: 4. The CDR3 nucleotides are TGTGCCAGCAGTTTAAGGGGGCGCTCCTATGGCTACACCTTC. Its protein is CASSLRGRSYGYTF.

The chain employs TRBV6-6 and TRBJ2-2; D gene unclear. From germline, CDR1 is MNHNY and CDR2 SVGAGI (reference sequence). V was cut by 5 bases and J by 3 bases, with 10 bases left in between. The CDR3 has 14 amino acids. The chain's CDR3 is CASSLRLDTGELFF. DNA of the CDR3: TGTGCCAGCAGTCTTAGACTCGACACCGGGGAGCTGTTTTTT.

The rearrangement uses TRBV2 and TRBJ2-1, with TRBD1 matching 7 bases. The CDR3 sequence is 14 residues long. The germline V gene encodes CDR1 SNHLY and CDR2 FYNNEI. V lost 5 bases, J lost 1 base, and 2 bases stayed unmatched. Here the CDR3 DNA reads TGTGCCAGCAGTTGGGACAGTTCCTACAATGAGCAGTTCTTC. Translated, it gives CASSWDSSYNEQFF.

V is TRBV2 and J is TRBJ1-5; D not resolved. The CDR3 runs 14 residues. V dropped 2 bases and J dropped 10 bases, with 15 bases sitting between them. Germline CDR1 is SNHLY and CDR2 is FYNNEI. CDR3 residues: CASSEQWAAYPQHF. For the CDR3, the DNA is TGTGCCAGCAGTGAACAGTGGGCAGCGTACCCCCAGCATTTT.

This clone has only one observation. V is TRBV5-4 and J is TRBJ2-2; 9 bases align to TRBD1. The CDR3 is 15 amino acids. Per the germline V gene, CDR1 is SGHNT and CDR2 is YYREEE (reference sequence). The V gene end was trimmed by 10 bases and the J gene end by 5 bases; junction bases not matched to a gene: 12. DNA of the CDR3: TGTGCCGGCCGCCACGGGACAGGGTTTACCGGGGAGCTGTTTTTT. Its translation is CAGRHGTGFTGELFF. Using reference TRBV5-4 and TRBJ2-2 for the parts outside the CDR3, the full variable domain is ETGVTQSPTHLIKTRGQQVTLRCSSQSGHNTVSWYQQALGQGPQFIFQYYREEENGRGNFPPRFSGLQFPNYSSELNVNALELDDSALYLCAGRHGTGFTGELFFGEGSRLTVL.

Regarding this clone: Other DNA sequences in the sample encode the same CDR3. The chain has TRBV28 and TRBJ1-4; D is unresolved. Germline CDR1 reads MDHEN; CDR2 reads SYDVKM. CDR3 size: 14 residues. The V gene lost 3 bases and the J gene lost 8 bases, with 13 bases spanning the gap. The DNA for the CDR3 is TGTGCCAGCAGTTTGGGCGGGCGCCGGGAAAAACTGTTTTTT. Translated: CASSLGGRREKLFF.

The rearrangement links TRBV19 to TRBJ2-5; TRBD2 agrees at 8 bases. The CDR3 loop spans 16 amino acids. The junction had 10 bases not matched to a gene; V was cut back by 6 bases and J by 1 base. CDR1 is LNHDA and CDR2 is SQIVND in the germline V gene (reference sequence). This CDR3 reads CASRDTRTSSQETQYF. CDR3 coding DNA: TGTGCCAGTAGAGACACCAGGACTAGCAGCCAAGAGACCCAGTACTTC.

This clone was seen more than once but under ten times. The chain combines TRBV28 with TRBJ1-1; perhaps TRBD1 as D (6 bases). The CDR3 is 12 residues long. The germline V and J ends were trimmed by 9 bases and 8 bases, with 16 bases remaining between them. The germline V gene has CDR1 MDHEN and CDR2 SYDVKM. CDR3 nucleotide sequence: TGTGCCAGTCAAGGGGGACTTGTGGAAGCTTTCTTT. The encoded protein is CASQGGLVEAFF.

The chain joins TRBV19 to TRBJ2-3, with D possibly being TRBD1 (5 bases). Germline values: CDR1 LNHDA, CDR2 SQIVND (reference sequence). The CDR3 spans 13 residues. V lost 3 bases, J lost 5 bases, and 9 bases lay in between. The CDR3 DNA is TGTGCCAGTAGTATCCTACAGGAAGATACGCAGTATTTT. Translating gives CASSILQEDTQYF.

V gene TRBV19 combines with J gene TRBJ2-5; 9 bases fit TRBD2. CDR1 is LNHDA, CDR2 SQIVND, per germline (reference sequence). The CDR3 has 13 amino acids. V was clipped by 7 bases and J by 5 bases; unmatched bases: 5. The CDR3 nucleotides are TGTGCCAGTAAGATCACTAGCGGGGAGACCCAGTACTTC. Residues: CASKITSGETQYF.